These T cell receptor beta chains were read from a single sample in a study of blood T cell repertoires in COVID-19. TCRdb's table, derived via immunoSEQ multiplex PCR, lists solely in-frame clones and lacks some. Seen here are 250,000 to 300,000 clones, 89% observed once, and the top ten hold around 2%. The sequenced material came from peripheral blood. The receptors originated from a man over 45 with acute or convalescent COVID-19. The CDR3 runs from the conserved cysteine through the conserved F or W. The D gene is left open where the match is weak. Part of the rows lack a size; the others show once, few, many or a class for expanded clones.

TRBD1	-	TRBV5-1	TRBJ2-1	TGCGCCAGCAGTTTGGCAGGGACAGACTACAATGAGCAGTTCTTC	CASSLAGTDYNEQFF
-	-	TRBV19	TRBJ1-5	TGTGCCAGTACTCTCATAGGGGTCTTGGGTCAGCCCCAGCATTTT	CASTLIGVLGQPQHF
-	-	TRBV30	TRBJ1-1	TGTGCCGGGGACGGGGGAGTTATTGAAGCTTTCTTT	CAGDGGVIEAFF
TRBD1	-	TRBV30	TRBJ2-1	TGTGCCTGGACCTTAACGGACAGGGTTTACAATGAGCAGTTCTTC	CAWTLTDRVYNEQFF
-	many	TRBV6-5	TRBJ2-2	TGTGCCAGCAGTTACTTCAGGGGCACCGGGGAGCTGTTTTTT	CASSYFRGTGELFF
TRBD1	few	TRBV9	TRBJ2-2	TGTGCCAGCAGCGTGCCCAACTTTTCCGGGACAGGGGACACCGGGGAGCTGTTTTTT	CASSVPNFSGTGDTGELFF
TRBD2	-	TRBV7-3	TRBJ2-3	TGTGCCAGCAGCCATCCGTCCGGGACTAGCGGACCCACAGATACGCAGTATTTT	CASSHPSGTSGPTDTQYF
-	-	TRBV7-9	TRBJ1-4	TGTGCCAGCAGCCAGTTGGTTCAAACTAATGAAAAACTGTTTTTT	CASSQLVQTNEKLFF
-	-	TRBV5-1	TRBJ1-6	TGCGCCAGCAGCACTGATGACAGGTTGTCCCTCCACTTT	CASSTDDRLSLHF
-	-	TRBV7-9	TRBJ1-6	TGTGCCAGCAGCTACGGACCTTTTTCGGGGAATTCACCCCTCCACTTT	CASSYGPFSGNSPLHF
TRBD1	-	TRBV30	TRBJ1-5	TGTGCCTGGAGTTACGGGACAGGCCACAATCAGCCCCAGCATTTT	CAWSYGTGHNQPQHF
-	-	TRBV5-1	TRBJ2-2	TGCGCCAGCAGCACCCGGAGTAACACCGGGGAGCTGTTTTTT	CASSTRSNTGELFF
TRBD2	-	TRBV5-1	TRBJ2-2	TGCGCCAGCAGCTTGGTCGAGCGGGGGCGCACCGGGGAGCTGTTTTTT	CASSLVERGRTGELFF
-	-	TRBV5-8	TRBJ2-2	TGTGCCAGCAGCTTGGGTGTTAGCTCGAACACCGGGGAGCTGTTTTTT	CASSLGVSSNTGELFF
-	-	TRBV5-1	TRBJ2-5	TGCGCCAGCAGCTTAGAGGGAGAGACCCAGTACTTC	CASSLEGETQYF
-	-	TRBV5-1	TRBJ1-4	TGCGCCAGCAGCTTGGCCCCACAGGGTCGTGGGGAAAAACTGTTTTTT	CASSLAPQGRGEKLFF
TRBD1	-	TRBV5-4	TRBJ2-1	TGTGCCAGCAGCCGTGAGGGACAGCCTTACAATGAGCAGTTCTTC	CASSREGQPYNEQFF
TRBD1	-	TRBV5-5	TRBJ1-4	TGTGCCAGCAGCGTACCGGGACAGGGGGATGAAAAACTGTTTTTT	CASSVPGQGDEKLFF
TRBD2	-	TRBV20-1	TRBJ2-7	TGCAGTGCTAGTGAGAGCGGGGGGATAGGGGACTACGAGCAGTACTTC	CSASESGGIGDYEQYF
-	-	TRBV5-1	TRBJ1-1	TGCGCCAGCAGACGGTCAGGGGAGAACACTGAAGCTTTCTTT	CASRRSGENTEAFF
TRBD2	-	TRBV5-6	TRBJ2-2	TGTGCCAGCAGCGCTCCGGGACTAGCGGGGCCGGGTACCGGGGAGCTGTTTTTT	CASSAPGLAGPGTGELFF
-	once	TRBV6-6	TRBJ1-5	TGTGCCAGCAGCCGCGACAGTGGCAATCAGCCCCAGCATTTT	CASSRDSGNQPQHF
TRBD2	-	TRBV2	TRBJ2-2	TGTGCCAGCAAGGCTAGCGGGAACACCGGGGAGCTGTTTTTT	CASKASGNTGELFF
TRBD2	-	TRBV7-2	TRBJ2-1	TGTGCCAGCAGCTTAGGGGGGGGGAGCGCCTACAATGAGCAGTTCTTC	CASSLGGGSAYNEQFF
-	-	TRBV27	TRBJ1-2	TGTGCCACCAAGTCACAGGGAACTGGCTACACCTTC	CATKSQGTGYTF
-	-	TRBV2	TRBJ2-5	TGTGCCAGCAGTGGGCAGGCGATCTTACAAGAGACCCAGTACTTC	CASSGQAILQETQYF
-	-	TRBV6-6	TRBJ2-7	TGTGCCAGCAGTTACCGAGCGCACTCCTACGAGCAGTACTTC	CASSYRAHSYEQYF
TRBD1	-	TRBV18	TRBJ1-5	TGTGCCAGCTCACCAGCCGGCAGGGGGTCGGGTCAGCCCCAGCATTTT	CASSPAGRGSGQPQHF
TRBD1	-	TRBV30	TRBJ2-2	TGTGCCTGGAGGGGACAGGGCGGGACCGGGGAGCTGTTTTTT	CAWRGQGGTGELFF
-	-	TRBV6-5	TRBJ1-2	TGTGCCAGCAGTTACGCGGGCTTCTATGGCTACACCTTC	CASSYAGFYGYTF
-	-	TRBV7-9	TRBJ2-3	TGTGCCAGCAGCAAAACGAGAGATACGCAGTATTTT	CASSKTRDTQYF